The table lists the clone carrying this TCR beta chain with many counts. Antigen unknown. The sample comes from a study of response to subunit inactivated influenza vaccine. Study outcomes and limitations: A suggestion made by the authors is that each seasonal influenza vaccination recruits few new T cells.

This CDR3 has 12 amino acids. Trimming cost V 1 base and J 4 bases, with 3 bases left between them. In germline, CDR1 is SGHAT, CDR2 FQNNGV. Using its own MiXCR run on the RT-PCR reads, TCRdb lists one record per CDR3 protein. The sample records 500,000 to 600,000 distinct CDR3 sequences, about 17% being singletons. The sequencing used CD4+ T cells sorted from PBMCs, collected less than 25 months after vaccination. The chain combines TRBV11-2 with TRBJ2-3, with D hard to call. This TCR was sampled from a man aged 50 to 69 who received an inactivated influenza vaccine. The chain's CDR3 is CASSLVPDTQYF. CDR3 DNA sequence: TGTGCCAGCAGCTTAGTCCCAGATACGCAGTATTTT.